Each of the 19 T cell receptor beta chains below was sequenced from the same sample in a study of T cells in Graves' hyperthyroidism and ophthalmopathy. It was RNA transcripts that yielded the amplified TCR beta CDR3 regions. During a first-round RT-PCR of the TCR CDR3, the HTBI primer set was used. TCRdb reanalysed the multiplex PCR reads using MiXCR and keeps one entry per CDR3 protein. The sample yields around 570,000 distinct CDR3 sequences, about 20% seen once. Input material: blood. The receptors shown here come from a man in his forties or fifties with Graves' ophthalmopathy.

A word on this clonotype: This could be a read error, since a much larger clone is one nucleotide away. This rearrangement joins TRBV9 to TRBJ1-1; 7 bases line up with TRBD1. This CDR3 is built from 15 residues. Germline V CDR1 and CDR2: SGDLS, YYNGEE. The CDR3 loop reads CASSLGQDMNTEASF. The CDR3 nucleotides are TGTGCCAGCAGCCTAGGACAGGATATGAACACTGAAGCTTCCTTT.

This chain connects TRBV12-3 or TRBV12-4 to TRBJ2-1, with D perhaps matching TRBD1 (5 bases). This CDR3 region has 16 residues. With 6 bases removed from V and 0 bases from J, the gap between germline ends came to 15 bases. CDR3 sequence (DNA): TGTGCCAGCAGCCCTGACAGTCGCCCCTCCTACAATGAGCAGTTCTTC. Encoded protein: CASSPDSRPSYNEQFF.

This clonotype was seen at least ten times. The V and J genes are TRBV3-1 and TRBJ2-3; D might be TRBD1 or TRBD2, each matching 5 bases. V was cut by 2 bases and J by 8 bases, with 17 bases left in between. Germline assignment: CDR1 LGHDT and CDR2 YNNKEL (reference sequence). The CDR3 has 15 residues. CDR3 protein: CASSQFEGTGGTQYF. The CDR3 nucleotides are TGTGCCAGCAGCCAATTCGAGGGGACGGGTGGTACGCAGTATTTT.

The chain employs TRBV28 and TRBJ2-3, with TRBD2 matching 12 bases. This CDR3 is built from 15 residues. Per germline, CDR1 MDHEN and CDR2 SYDVKM. V shed 5 bases and J 6 bases; nucleotides not matched to a gene: 6. As DNA, the CDR3 is TGTGCCAGCAGTCGACTAGCGGGAGTGGGGGATACGCAGTATTTT. Its protein is CASSRLAGVGDTQYF.

This clonotype was seen only a few times. The chain is built from TRBV10-3 and TRBJ2-7; D perhaps matches TRBD2 (6 bases). Trimming removed 3 bases from V and 6 bases from J, with 21 bases in between. CDR1 and CDR2 (germline): ENHRY, SYGVKD. This CDR3 has 16 residues. The CDR3 DNA follows: TGTGCCATCAGTGAAATGGACTACTCCTGGTCTTTCGAGCAGTACTTC. As protein: CAISEMDYSWSFEQYF.

This clonotype was recorded a few times. The chain recombines TRBV3-1 with TRBJ1-3; D gene ambiguous. V was shortened by 4 bases and J by 1 base, with 11 bases between the two germline ends. Germline V lookup: CDR1 LGHDT, CDR2 YNNKEL (reference sequence). This CDR3 is 15 amino acids long. DNA of the CDR3: TGTGCCAGCAGCCCCGCCTTGGAGTCTGGAAACACCATATATTTT. Its protein product is CASSPALESGNTIYF.

This clonotype was observed a few times. V usage is TRBV13 and J usage is TRBJ2-7, with D perhaps TRBD1 (5 bases). The CDR3 covers 12 residues. V lost 4 bases and J 5 bases, leaving 9 bases between the germline ends. Germline CDR1 and CDR2: PRHDT and FYEKMQ (reference sequence). The chain's CDR3 is CASSSYRNEQYF. As DNA, the CDR3 is TGTGCCAGCAGCTCCTACAGGAACGAGCAGTACTTC.

In this sample, this clonotype turned up many times. The chain couples TRBV5-1 to TRBJ1-4; 8 positions agree with TRBD1. The CDR3 loop spans 14 amino acids. Germline CDR1 reads SGHRS; CDR2 reads YFSETQ. J was trimmed by 6 bases and V by 3 bases; bases with no gene match: 4. CDR3 bases: TGCGCCAGCAGCTCGGACAGGGCGGATGAAAAACTGTTTTTT. It specifies CASSSDRADEKLFF.

This clonotype was observed at least ten times. J is TRBJ1-5 and V is TRBV24-1; 8 bases align to TRBD1. V lost 6 bases, J lost 2 bases, and 2 bases stayed unmatched. This CDR3 has 14 residues. CDR1 is KGHDR and CDR2 is SFDVKD in the germline V gene. The DNA of the CDR3 is TGTGCCACCAGTCAGGGGGCTGGCAATCAGCCCCAGCATTTT. Its translation is CATSQGAGNQPQHF.

The chain couples TRBV20-1 to TRBJ1-4; 9 nucleotides line up with TRBD1. V lost 4 bases and J lost 8; bases outside the gene matches: 8. This CDR3 has 14 residues. Germline CDR1 and CDR2: DFQATT and SNEGSKA (reference sequence). CDR3 coding DNA: TGCAGTGCTACCAGGACAGGGGTCGAAGAAAAACTGTTTTTT. This sequence encodes CSATRTGVEEKLFF.

A few counts support this clonotype. The V call is TRBV5-1, the J call TRBJ2-1; 13 nucleotides line up with TRBD2. CDR1 SGHRS and CDR2 YFSETQ come from the germline V gene. The CDR3 extends over 17 amino acids. The ends lost 3 bases at V and 7 bases at J; junction bases unmatched: 10. CDR3 DNA sequence: TGCGCCAGCAGCTCCGGACTAGCGGGAGACCAAGGTAATGAGCAGTTCTTC. It yields the protein CASSSGLAGDQGNEQFF.

This clonotype was counted only a few times. This chain joins TRBV2 and TRBJ2-1, with D perhaps matching TRBD2 (5 bases). Looked up from germline, CDR1 is SNHLY and CDR2 is FYNNEI. The CDR3 extends over 15 amino acids. With 0 bases removed from V and 6 bases from J, the gap between germline ends came to 12 bases. The CDR3 sequence is CASSEARASGNEQFF. CDR3 bases: TGTGCCAGCAGTGAAGCGCGGGCCAGCGGCAATGAGCAGTTCTTC. Based on the CDR3 plus reference TRBV2 and TRBJ2-1, the full variable domain is EPEVTQTPSHQVTQMGQEVILRCVPISNHLYFYWYRQILGQKVEFLVSFYNNEISEKSEIFDDQFSVERPDGSNFTLKIRSTKLEDSAMYFCASSEARASGNEQFFGPGTRLTVL.

This clonotype was observed at least ten times. The chain links TRBV6-1 to TRBJ2-1; TRBD2 aligns across 12 bases. After removal of 5 bases from V and 12 bases from J, the junction contained 14 bases not matched to a gene. In germline, CDR1 is MNHNS, CDR2 SASEGT. The CDR3 has 16 residues. The CDR3 loop is CASSILLAGGPFRQFF. Written as DNA, the CDR3 is TGTGCCAGCAGTATCCTACTAGCGGGGGGTCCCTTTCGGCAGTTCTTC.

This clonotype was seen a few times. V is TRBV6-1 and J is TRBJ1-5; weak D call: TRBD1 (5 bases). Per the germline V gene, CDR1 is MNHNS and CDR2 is SASEGT. This CDR3 region has 14 residues. V lost 5 bases, J lost 4 bases, and 12 bases lay in between. CDR3 bases: TGTGCCAGCAGTCTACGACGGGGGAATCAGCCCCAGCATTTT. It is translated as CASSLRRGNQPQHF.

This clonotype was recorded at least ten times. The chain is built from TRBV7-8 and TRBJ2-1; 12 bases are a match to TRBD2. The germline CDR1 and CDR2 sequences are SGHVS and FQNEAQ. The CDR3 has 16 residues. V lost 5 bases to trimming and J lost 7 bases; unmatched junction nucleotides: 9. CDR3 in DNA: TGTGCCAGCAGCCCCATCCTAGCGGGAGGGAGGAATGAGCAGTTCTTC. This codes for CASSPILAGGRNEQFF. Together with reference TRBV7-8 and TRBJ2-1, the CDR3 gives the full variable domain: GAGVSQSPRYKVAKRGQDVALRCDPISGHVSLFWYQQALGQGPEFLTYFQNEAQLDKSGLPSDRFFAERPEGSVSTLKIQRTQQEDSAVYLCASSPILAGGRNEQFFGPGTRLTVL.

This clonotype showed up many times. This chain links TRBV20-1 with TRBJ2-5, with TRBD1 as a possible D gene (6 bases). The V end lost 0 bases, the J end lost 2 bases, and 13 bases lay between the germline ends. CDR3 length: 15 amino acids. Germline lookup yields CDR1 DFQATT and CDR2 SNEGSKA (reference sequence). CDR3 coding DNA: TGCAGTGCTAGAGATACAGGGACCCCACAAGAGACCCAGTACTTC. Protein product: CSARDTGTPQETQYF.

This clonotype has a count of ten or more. This chain uses TRBV18 with TRBJ2-1; D is uncertain. With 4 bases removed from V and 7 bases from J, the gap between germline ends came to 17 bases. The CDR3 has 15 residues. Germline CDR1 reads KGHSH; CDR2 reads LQKENI. CDR3 coding DNA: TGTGCCAGCTCACTATTAGGTATGGTTGGAAATGAGCAGTTCTTC. It yields the protein CASSLLGMVGNEQFF.

This clonotype has just a few counts. This chain uses TRBV7-2 with TRBJ1-2, with 9 bases identical to TRBD1. The CDR3 is 14 residues long. Germline V gene sequence: CDR1 SGHTA, CDR2 FQGNSA. The V segment lost 5 bases and the J segment 5 bases; nucleotides outside the gene matches: 6. In DNA form, the CDR3 reads TGTGCCAGCAGCCCGGGACAGGGAGTTTATGGCTACACCTTC. It yields the protein CASSPGQGVYGYTF.

This clonotype has just a few counts. The chain is built from TRBV19 and TRBJ2-3, with 14 positions matching TRBD2. The V gene's germline CDR1 is LNHDA and CDR2 SQIVND (reference sequence). The trim removed 6 bases at V and 3 bases at J, leaving 11 bases unmatched. The CDR3 spans 18 residues. The CDR3 DNA sequence: TGTGCCAGTAGCCACTACCGACTAGCGGGGGGGAAGACAGATACGCAGTATTTT. This gives the protein CASSHYRLAGGKTDTQYF.